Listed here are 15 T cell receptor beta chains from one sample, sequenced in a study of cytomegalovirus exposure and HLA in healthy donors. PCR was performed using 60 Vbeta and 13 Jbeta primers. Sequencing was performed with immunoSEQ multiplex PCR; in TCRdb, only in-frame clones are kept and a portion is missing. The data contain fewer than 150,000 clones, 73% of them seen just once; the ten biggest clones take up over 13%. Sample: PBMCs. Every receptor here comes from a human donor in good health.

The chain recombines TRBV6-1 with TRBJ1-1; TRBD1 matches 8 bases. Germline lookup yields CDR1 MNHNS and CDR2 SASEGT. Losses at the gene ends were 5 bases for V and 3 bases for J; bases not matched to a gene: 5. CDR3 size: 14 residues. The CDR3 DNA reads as TGTGCCAGCAGTCAGGACAGGGTGTACACTGAAGCTTTCTTT. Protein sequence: CASSQDRVYTEAFF.

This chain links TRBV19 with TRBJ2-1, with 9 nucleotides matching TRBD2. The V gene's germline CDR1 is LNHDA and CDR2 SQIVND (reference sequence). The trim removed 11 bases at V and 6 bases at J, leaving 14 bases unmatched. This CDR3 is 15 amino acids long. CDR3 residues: CASETGVSGSNEQFF. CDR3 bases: TGTGCCTCCGAGACCGGGGTTAGCGGGAGCAATGAGCAGTTCTTC.

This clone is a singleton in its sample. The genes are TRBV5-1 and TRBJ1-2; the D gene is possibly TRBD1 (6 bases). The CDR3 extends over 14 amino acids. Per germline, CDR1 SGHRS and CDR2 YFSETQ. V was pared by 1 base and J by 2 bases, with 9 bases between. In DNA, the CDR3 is TGCGCCAGCAGCTTGTTCGGACAGAACTATGGCTACACCTTC. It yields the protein CASSLFGQNYGYTF.

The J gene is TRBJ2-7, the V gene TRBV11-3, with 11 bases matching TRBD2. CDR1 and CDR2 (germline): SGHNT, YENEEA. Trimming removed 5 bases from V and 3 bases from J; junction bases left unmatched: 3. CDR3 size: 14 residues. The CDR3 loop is CASSPLAGGYEQYF. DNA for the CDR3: TGTGCCAGCAGCCCTCTAGCGGGAGGCTACGAGCAGTACTTC. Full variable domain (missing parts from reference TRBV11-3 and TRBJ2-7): EAGVVQSPRYKIIEKKQPVAFWCNPISGHNTLYWYLQNLGQGPELLIRYENEEAVDDSQLPKDRFSAERLKGVDSTLKIQPAELGDSAVYLCASSPLAGGYEQYFGPGTRLTVT.

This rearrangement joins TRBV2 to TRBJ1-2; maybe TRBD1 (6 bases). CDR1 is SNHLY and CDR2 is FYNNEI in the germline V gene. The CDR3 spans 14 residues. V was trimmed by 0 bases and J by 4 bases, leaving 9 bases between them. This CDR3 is CASSEAQGAYGYTF. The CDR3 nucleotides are TGTGCCAGCAGTGAAGCACAGGGCGCCTATGGCTACACCTTC.

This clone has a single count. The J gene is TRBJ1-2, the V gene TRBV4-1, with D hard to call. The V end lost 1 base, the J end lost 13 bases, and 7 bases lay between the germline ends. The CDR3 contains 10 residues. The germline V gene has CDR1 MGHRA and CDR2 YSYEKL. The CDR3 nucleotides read TGCGCCAGCAGCCAAGGTGCGTTCACCTTC. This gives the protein CASSQGAFTF.

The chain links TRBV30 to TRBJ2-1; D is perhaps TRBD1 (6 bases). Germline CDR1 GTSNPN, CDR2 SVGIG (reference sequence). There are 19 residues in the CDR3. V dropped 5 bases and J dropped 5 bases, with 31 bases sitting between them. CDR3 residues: CAWETWDIQRLTGNNEQFF. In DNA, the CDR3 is TGTGCCTGGGAGACCTGGGACATACAACGTTTGACGGGAAACAATGAGCAGTTCTTC.

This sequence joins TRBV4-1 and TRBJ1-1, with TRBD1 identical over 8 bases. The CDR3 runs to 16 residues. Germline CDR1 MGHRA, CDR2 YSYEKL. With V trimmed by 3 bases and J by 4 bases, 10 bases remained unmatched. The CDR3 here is CASSQLPQGGATEAFF. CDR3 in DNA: TGCGCCAGCAGCCAGCTCCCACAGGGGGGGGCCACTGAAGCTTTCTTT.

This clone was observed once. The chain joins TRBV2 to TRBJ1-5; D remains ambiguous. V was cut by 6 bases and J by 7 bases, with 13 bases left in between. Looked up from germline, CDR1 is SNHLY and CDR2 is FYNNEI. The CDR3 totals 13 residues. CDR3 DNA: TGTGCCAGCAGAGAGGGATTGCGGCAGCCCCAGCATTTT. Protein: CASREGLRQPQHF.

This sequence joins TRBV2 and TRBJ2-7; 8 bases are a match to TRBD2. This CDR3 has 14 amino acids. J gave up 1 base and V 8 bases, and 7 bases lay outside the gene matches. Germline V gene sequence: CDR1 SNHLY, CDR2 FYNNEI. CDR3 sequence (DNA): TGTGCCAGCGTCCCGGGACTAGGATCCTACGAGCAGTACTTC. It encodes CASVPGLGSYEQYF.

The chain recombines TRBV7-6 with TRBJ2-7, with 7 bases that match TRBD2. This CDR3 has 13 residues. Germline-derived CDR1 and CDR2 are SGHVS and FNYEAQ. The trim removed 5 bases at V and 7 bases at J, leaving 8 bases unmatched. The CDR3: CASSPRTRGEQYF. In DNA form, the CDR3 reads TGTGCCAGCAGCCCTCGGACTAGAGGGGAGCAGTACTTC.

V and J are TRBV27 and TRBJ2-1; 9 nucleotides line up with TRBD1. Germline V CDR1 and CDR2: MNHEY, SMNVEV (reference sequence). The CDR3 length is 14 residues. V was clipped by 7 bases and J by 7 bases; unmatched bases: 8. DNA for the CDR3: TGTGCCAGCAAGTCCGGGACAGGGTTTAATGAGCAGTTCTTC. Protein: CASKSGTGFNEQFF.

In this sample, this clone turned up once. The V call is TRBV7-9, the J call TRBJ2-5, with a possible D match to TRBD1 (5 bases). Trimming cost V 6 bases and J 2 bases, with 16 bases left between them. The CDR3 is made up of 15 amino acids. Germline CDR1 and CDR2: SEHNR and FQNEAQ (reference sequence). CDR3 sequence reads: CASRAGKVGQETQYF. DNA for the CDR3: TGTGCCAGCAGGGCAGGGAAAGTGGGTCAAGAGACCCAGTACTTC.

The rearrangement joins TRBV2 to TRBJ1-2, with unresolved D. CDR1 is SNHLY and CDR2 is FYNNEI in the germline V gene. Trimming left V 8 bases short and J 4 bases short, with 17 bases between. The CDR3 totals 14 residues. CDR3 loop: CASGLPYTSYGYTF. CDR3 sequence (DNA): TGTGCCAGCGGCCTTCCCTACACTAGCTATGGCTACACCTTC.

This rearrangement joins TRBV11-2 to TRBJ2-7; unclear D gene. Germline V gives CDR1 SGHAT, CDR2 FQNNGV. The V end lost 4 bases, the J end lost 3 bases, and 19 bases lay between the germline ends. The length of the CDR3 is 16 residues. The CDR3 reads CASSSLPLTTDYEQYF. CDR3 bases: TGTGCCAGCAGCTCACTTCCGTTGACAACCGACTACGAGCAGTACTTC.